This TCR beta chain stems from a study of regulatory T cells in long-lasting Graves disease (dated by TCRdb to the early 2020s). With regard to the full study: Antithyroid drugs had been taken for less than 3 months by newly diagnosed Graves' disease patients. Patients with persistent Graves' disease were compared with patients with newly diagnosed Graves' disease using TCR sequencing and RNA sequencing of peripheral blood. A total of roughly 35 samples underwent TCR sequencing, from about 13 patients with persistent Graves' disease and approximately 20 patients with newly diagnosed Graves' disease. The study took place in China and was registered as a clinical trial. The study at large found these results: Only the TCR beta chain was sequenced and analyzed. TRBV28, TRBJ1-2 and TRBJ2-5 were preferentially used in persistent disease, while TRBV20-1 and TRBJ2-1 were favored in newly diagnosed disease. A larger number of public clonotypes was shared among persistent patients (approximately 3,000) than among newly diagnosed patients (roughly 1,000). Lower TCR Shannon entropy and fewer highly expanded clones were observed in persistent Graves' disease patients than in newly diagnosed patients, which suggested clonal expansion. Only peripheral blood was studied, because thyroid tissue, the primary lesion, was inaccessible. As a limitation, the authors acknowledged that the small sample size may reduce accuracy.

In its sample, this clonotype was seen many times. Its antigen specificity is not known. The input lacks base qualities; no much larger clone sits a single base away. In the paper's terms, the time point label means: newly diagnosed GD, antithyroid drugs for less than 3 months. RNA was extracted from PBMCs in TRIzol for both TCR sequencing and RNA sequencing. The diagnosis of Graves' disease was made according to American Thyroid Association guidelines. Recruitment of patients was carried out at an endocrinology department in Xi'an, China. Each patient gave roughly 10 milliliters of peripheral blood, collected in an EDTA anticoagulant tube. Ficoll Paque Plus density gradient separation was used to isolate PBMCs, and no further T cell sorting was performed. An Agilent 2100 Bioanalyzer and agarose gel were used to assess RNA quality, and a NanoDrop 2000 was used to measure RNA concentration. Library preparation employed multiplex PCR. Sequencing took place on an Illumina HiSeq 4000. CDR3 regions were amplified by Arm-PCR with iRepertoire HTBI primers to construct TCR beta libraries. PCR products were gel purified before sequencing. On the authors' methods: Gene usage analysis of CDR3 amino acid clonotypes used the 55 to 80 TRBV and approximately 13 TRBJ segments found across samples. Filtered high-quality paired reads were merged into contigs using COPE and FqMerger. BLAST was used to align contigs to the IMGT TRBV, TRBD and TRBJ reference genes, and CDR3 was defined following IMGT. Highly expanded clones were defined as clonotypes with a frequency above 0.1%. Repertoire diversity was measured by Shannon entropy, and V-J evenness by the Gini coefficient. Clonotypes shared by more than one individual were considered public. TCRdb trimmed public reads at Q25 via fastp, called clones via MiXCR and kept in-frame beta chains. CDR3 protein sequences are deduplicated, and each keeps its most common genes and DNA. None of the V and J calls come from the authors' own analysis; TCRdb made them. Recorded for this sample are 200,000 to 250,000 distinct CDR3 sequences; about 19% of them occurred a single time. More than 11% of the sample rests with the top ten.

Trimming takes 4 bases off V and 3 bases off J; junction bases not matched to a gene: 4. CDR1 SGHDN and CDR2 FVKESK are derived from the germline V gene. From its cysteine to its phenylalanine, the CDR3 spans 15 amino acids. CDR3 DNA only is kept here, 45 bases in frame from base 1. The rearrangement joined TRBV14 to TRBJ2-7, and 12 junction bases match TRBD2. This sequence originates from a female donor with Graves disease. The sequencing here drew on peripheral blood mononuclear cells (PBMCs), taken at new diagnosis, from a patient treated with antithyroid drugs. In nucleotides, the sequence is TGTGCCAGCAGCCGGACTAGCGGGATACTCTACGAGCAGTACTTC. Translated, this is CASSRTSGILYEQYF.